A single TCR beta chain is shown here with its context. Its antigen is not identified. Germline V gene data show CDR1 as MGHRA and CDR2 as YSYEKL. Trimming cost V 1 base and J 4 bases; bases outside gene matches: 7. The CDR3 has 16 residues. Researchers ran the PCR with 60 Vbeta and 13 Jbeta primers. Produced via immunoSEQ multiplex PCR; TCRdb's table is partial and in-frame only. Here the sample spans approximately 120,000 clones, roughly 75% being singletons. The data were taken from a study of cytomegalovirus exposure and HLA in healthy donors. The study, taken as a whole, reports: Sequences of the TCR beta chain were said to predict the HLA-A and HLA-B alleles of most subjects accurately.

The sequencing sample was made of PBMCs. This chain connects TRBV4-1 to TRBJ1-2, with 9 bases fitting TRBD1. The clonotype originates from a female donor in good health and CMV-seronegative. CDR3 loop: CASSQAQTGGSYGYTF. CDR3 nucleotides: TGCGCCAGCAGCCAAGCCCAGACAGGGGGAAGCTATGGCTACACCTTC.